This T cell receptor (beta chain) was identified during a study of T cell repertoires in cytomegalovirus infection. With respect to this clonotype: As yet, its antigen is unknown.

The CDR3 spans 15 residues. Germline CDR1 and CDR2: MNHNS and SASEGT. V lost 6 bases and J lost 4; bases outside the gene matches: 10. TCRdb re-called the reads through MiXCR, storing one row per CDR3 protein. The sample has roughly 570,000 distinct CDR3 sequences, roughly 42% seen once. This receptor was taken from a human donor in good health (CMV status not recorded). Some clones in this sample may be carry-over from other donors' samples. The chain uses TRBV6-1 and TRBJ2-7; 9 bases fit TRBD1. Sequencing used cultured PBMCs, obtained from culture after CMV antigen stimulation. DNA of the CDR3: TGTGCCAGCAGATCCGTTGGGACAGGGAAATACGAGCAGTACTTC. Residues: CASRSVGTGKYEQYF.